Given below is one T cell receptor beta chain in context. Its antigen is not known. The second PCR ran roughly 6 to 11 cycles with a sample-barcoded 5' primer and J-beta primers. TCRdb passed the 5' RACE reads through MiXCR, listing each CDR3 protein once. The sample carries fewer than 1,000,000 distinct CDR3 sequences, approximately 44% recorded once. V was pared by 5 bases and J by 0 bases, with 13 bases of the junction left unmatched. This CDR3 comprises 19 residues. The sample originates from a study of blood T cells in healthy people across ages. General observations from the study: Because sorting was not performed, PBMCs prevented conclusive naive versus antigen-experienced comparison.

The clonotype comes from a man between 60 and 75 years old in good health. Sample: blood. The V and J genes are TRBV12-3 or TRBV12-4 and TRBJ2-1; 10 bases match TRBD2. The CDR3 region is CASSQTSGVTFFSYNEQFF. The CDR3 nucleotides read TGTGCCAGCAGTCAAACTAGCGGGGTAACCTTCTTCTCCTACAATGAGCAGTTCTTC.